These T cell receptor beta chains were read from a single sample in a study of blood T cell repertoires in COVID-19. Assay used: immunoSEQ multiplex PCR; TCRdb lists only in-frame clones, some missing. This table holds about 120,000 clones, 75% to 90% found once. Sequencing was done on a sample of peripheral blood. All receptors derive from a woman aged 70-85 years with acute or convalescent COVID-19. The CDR3 runs from the conserved cysteine through the conserved F or W. Fields, in order: J gene, V gene, D gene, clone size, CDR3 protein, CDR3 DNA. A D gene is named only where the DNA matches it firmly. Clone size is shown for a subset of rows, as once, few, many or a class of expanded clone.

>TRBJ2-7|TRBV4-1|TRBD2|once
CASSQGLAGRGGEQYF
TGCGCCAGCAGCCAAGGACTAGCGGGGCGGGGTGGAGAGCAGTACTTC
>TRBJ2-2|TRBV5-4|-|-
CASSPPRYTGELFF
TGTGCCAGCAGCCCCCCTAGGTACACCGGGGAGCTGTTTTTT
>TRBJ1-2|TRBV2|-|-
CASIRSQGEGYTF
TGTGCCAGCATCAGATCACAGGGAGAGGGCTACACCTTC
>TRBJ1-4|TRBV12-3/TRBV12-4|TRBD1|-
CASSADRNEKLFF
TGTGCCAGCAGTGCGGACAGGAATGAAAAACTGTTTTTT
>TRBJ2-5|TRBV5-1|-|-
CASSFGAANQETQYF
TGCGCCAGCAGCTTCGGAGCGGCTAACCAAGAGACCCAGTACTTC
>TRBJ2-5|TRBV6-6|TRBD1|-
CASSYYGQGGETQYF
TGTGCCAGCAGTTACTACGGACAGGGGGGGGAGACCCAGTACTTC
>TRBJ1-2|TRBV5-4|TRBD1|-
CASSEQQGLFGYTF
TGTGCCAGCAGCGAACAACAGGGGTTGTTTGGCTACACCTTC
>TRBJ1-3|TRBV2|-|-
CASSEVRGLSSGNTIYF
TGTGCCAGCAGTGAAGTGCGGGGCCTCTCCTCTGGAAACACCATATATTTT
>TRBJ1-1|TRBV9|TRBD1|-
CASSFLGQPIEAFF
TGTGCCAGCAGCTTCCTGGGACAGCCCATTGAAGCTTTCTTT
>TRBJ2-3|TRBV5-4|-|-
CASSLPGTDTQYF
TGTGCCAGCAGCTTGCCAGGCACAGATACGCAGTATTTT
>TRBJ1-5|TRBV2|TRBD1|-
CASSEATGGGQPQHF
TGTGCCAGCAGTGAAGCGACAGGGGGGGGTCAGCCCCAGCATTTT
>TRBJ1-1|TRBV6-5|-|-
CATSRGTEAFF
TGTGCCACCTCCCGGGGAACTGAAGCTTTCTTT
>TRBJ2-3|TRBV10-3|TRBD1|-
CAISESARGPNTDTQYF
TGTGCCATCAGTGAATCGGCCAGGGGGCCGAATACAGATACGCAGTATTTT
>TRBJ1-5|TRBV3-1/TRBV3-2|-|-
CASSQGASQPQHF
TGTGCCAGCAGCCAAGGGGCGAGCCAGCCCCAGCATTTT
>TRBJ1-3|TRBV5-4|TRBD1|-
CASSYGQGRSGNTIYF
TGTGCCAGCAGCTACGGACAGGGCCGCTCTGGAAACACCATATATTTT
>TRBJ1-1|TRBV2|TRBD1|-
CASYRDSVSPEAFF
TGTGCCAGCTACCGGGACAGCGTATCCCCTGAAGCTTTCTTT
>TRBJ2-2|TRBV29-1|TRBD2|-
CSGRGANTGELFF
TGCAGCGGGCGGGGGGCGAACACCGGGGAGCTGTTTTTT
>TRBJ2-5|TRBV6-5|TRBD1|-
CASSRQGNQETQYF
TGTGCCAGCAGCCGACAGGGAAACCAAGAGACCCAGTACTTC
>TRBJ1-6|TRBV28|TRBD1|-
CASSGGDRVNSPLHF
TGTGCCAGCAGCGGGGGTGACAGGGTTAATTCACCCCTCCACTTT
>TRBJ1-6|TRBV7-2|TRBD1|-
CASSLGTGGYNSPLHF
TGTGCCAGCAGCTTAGGAACAGGGGGATATAATTCACCCCTCCACTTT
>TRBJ2-7|TRBV24-1|TRBD1|once
CATSDDTGTEFSYEQYF
TGTGCCACCAGTGACGATACCGGGACAGAGTTTAGCTACGAGCAGTACTTC
>TRBJ1-1|TRBV18|-|-
CASSPAQQNTEAFF
TGTGCCAGCTCACCGGCACAACAGAACACTGAAGCTTTCTTT
>TRBJ1-6|TRBV29-1|TRBD1|-
CSVAGQGNSPLHF
TGCAGCGTCGCAGGACAGGGAAATTCACCCCTCCACTTT
>TRBJ1-5|TRBV18|-|-
CASSKDLDQPQHF
TGTGCCAGCTCTAAGGATCTAGACCAGCCCCAGCATTTT
>TRBJ2-2|TRBV4-2|-|-
CASSQERGGAFAGELFF
TGTGCCAGCAGCCAAGAGCGAGGGGGGGCTTTCGCCGGGGAGCTGTTTTTT
>TRBJ2-7|TRBV6-5|TRBD1|once
CASSYGGQGVGEQYF
TGTGCCAGCAGTTACGGGGGACAGGGAGTTGGGGAGCAGTACTTC
>TRBJ1-2|TRBV30|-|-
CAWSVRPWGDRGYTF
TGTGCCTGGAGTGTCCGTCCCTGGGGGGATCGTGGCTACACCTTC
>TRBJ1-1|TRBV2|TRBD1|-
CASRAPGQAVPEAFF
TGTGCCAGCAGAGCTCCGGGACAGGCGGTCCCTGAAGCTTTCTTT